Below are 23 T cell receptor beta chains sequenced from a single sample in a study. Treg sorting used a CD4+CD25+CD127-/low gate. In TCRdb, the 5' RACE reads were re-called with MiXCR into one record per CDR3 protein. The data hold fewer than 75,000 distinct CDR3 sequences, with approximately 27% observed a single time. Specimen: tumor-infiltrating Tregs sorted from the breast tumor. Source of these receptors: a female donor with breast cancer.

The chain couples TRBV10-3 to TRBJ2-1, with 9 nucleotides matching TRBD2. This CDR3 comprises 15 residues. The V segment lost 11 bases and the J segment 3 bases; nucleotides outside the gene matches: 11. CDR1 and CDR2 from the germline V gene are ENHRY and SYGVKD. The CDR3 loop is CAVALSGRNYNEQFF. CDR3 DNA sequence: TGTGCCGTGGCCCTGAGCGGGAGGAACTACAATGAGCAGTTCTTC.

The CDR3 DNA reads TGTGCCATCAGTGTAACCAGGGACGACGAGCAGTACTTC. Amino acids: CAISVTRDDEQYF. The chain combines TRBV10-3 with TRBJ2-7; possibly TRBD1 or TRBD2 for D (5 bases each). The CDR3 has 13 residues. The germline V and J ends were trimmed by 4 bases and 5 bases, with 12 bases remaining between them. Per germline, CDR1 ENHRY and CDR2 SYGVKD.

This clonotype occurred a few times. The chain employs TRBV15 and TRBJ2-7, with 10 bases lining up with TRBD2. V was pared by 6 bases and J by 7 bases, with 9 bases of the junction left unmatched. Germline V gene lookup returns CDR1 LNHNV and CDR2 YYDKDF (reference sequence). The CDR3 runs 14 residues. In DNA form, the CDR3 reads TGTGCCACCAGGAAAAGCGGGGGGGCGTTTGAGCAGTACTTC. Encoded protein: CATRKSGGAFEQYF.

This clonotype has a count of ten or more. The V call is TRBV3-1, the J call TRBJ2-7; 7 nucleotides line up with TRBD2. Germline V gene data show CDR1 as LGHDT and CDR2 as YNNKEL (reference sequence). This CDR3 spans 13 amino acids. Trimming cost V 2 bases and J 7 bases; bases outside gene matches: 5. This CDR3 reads CASSQFLGGEQYF. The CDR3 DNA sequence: TGTGCCAGCAGCCAATTCCTGGGAGGGGAGCAGTACTTC.

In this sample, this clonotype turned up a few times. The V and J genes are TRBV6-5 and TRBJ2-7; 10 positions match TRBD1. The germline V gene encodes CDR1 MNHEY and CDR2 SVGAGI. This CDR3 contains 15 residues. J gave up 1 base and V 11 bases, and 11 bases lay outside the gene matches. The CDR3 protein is CAGNRQGANSYEQYF. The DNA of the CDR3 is TGTGCCGGCAACAGACAGGGGGCCAATTCCTACGAGCAGTACTTC.

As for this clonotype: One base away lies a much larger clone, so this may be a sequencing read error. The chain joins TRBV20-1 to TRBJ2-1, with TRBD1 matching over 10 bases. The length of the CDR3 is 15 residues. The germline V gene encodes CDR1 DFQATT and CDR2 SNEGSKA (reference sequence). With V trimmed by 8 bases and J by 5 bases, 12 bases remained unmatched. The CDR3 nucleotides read TGCAGTACACCGAACCGGGACAGGGGAAACAATGAGCAGTTCTTC. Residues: CSTPNRDRGNNEQFF.

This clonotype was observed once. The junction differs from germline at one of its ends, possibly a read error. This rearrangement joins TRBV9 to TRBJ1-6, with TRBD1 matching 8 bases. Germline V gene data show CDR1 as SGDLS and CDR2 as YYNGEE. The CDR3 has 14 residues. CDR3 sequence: CTSSSRTGSGTLHF. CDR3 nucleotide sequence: TGTACCAGCAGCTCCCGGACAGGGAGCGGCACCCTCCACTTT.

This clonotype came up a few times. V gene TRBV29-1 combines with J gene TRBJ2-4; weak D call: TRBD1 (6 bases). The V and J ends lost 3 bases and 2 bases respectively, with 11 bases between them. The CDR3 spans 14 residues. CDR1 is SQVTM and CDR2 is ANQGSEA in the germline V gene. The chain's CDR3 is CSVEAGVTKNIQYF. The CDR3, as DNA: TGCAGCGTTGAGGCAGGGGTTACCAAAAACATTCAGTACTTC. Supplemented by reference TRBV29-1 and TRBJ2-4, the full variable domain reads SAVISQKPSRDICQRGTSLTIQCQVDSQVTMMFWYRQQPGQSLTLIATANQGSEATYESGFVIDKFPISRPNLTFSTLTVSNMSPEDSSIYLCSVEAGVTKNIQYFGAGTRLSVL.

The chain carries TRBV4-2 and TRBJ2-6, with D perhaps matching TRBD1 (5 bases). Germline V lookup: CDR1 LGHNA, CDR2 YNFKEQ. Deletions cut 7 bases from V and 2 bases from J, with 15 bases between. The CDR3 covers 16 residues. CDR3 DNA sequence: TGTGCCAGCACCACGAATAAAGGGGCTGGGGCCAACGTCCTGACTTTC. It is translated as CASTTNKGAGANVLTF.

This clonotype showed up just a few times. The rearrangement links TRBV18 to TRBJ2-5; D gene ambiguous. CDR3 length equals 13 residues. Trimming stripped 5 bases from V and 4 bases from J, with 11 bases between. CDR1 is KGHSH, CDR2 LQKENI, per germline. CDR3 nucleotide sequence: TGTGCCAGCTCAGTCCGCGTTGGAGAGACCCAGTACTTC. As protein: CASSVRVGETQYF.

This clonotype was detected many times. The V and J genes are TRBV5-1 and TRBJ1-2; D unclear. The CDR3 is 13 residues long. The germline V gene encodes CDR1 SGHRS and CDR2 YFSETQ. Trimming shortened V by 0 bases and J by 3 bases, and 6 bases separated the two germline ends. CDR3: CASSLDRYYGYTF. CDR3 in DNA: TGCGCCAGCAGCTTGGACCGGTACTATGGCTACACCTTC.

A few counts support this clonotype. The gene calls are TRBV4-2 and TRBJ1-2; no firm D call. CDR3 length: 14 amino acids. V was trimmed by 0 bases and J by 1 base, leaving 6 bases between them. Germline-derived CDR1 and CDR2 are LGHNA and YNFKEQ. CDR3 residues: CASSQDQLNYGYTF. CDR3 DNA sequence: TGTGCCAGCAGCCAAGATCAACTTAACTATGGCTACACCTTC.

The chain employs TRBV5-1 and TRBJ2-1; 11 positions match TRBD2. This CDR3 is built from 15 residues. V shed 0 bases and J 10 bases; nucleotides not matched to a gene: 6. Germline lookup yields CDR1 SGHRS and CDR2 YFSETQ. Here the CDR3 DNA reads TGCGCCAGCAGCTTGGGTGGACTAGCGGGCAGAGAGCAGTTCTTC. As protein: CASSLGGLAGREQFF.

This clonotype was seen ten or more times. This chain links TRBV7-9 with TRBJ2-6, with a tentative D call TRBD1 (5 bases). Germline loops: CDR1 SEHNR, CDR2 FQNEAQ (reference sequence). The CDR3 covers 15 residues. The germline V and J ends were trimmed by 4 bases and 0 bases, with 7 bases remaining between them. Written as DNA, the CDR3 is TGTGCCAGCAGCTCGACAGACTCTGGGGCCAACGTCCTGACTTTC. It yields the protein CASSSTDSGANVLTF.

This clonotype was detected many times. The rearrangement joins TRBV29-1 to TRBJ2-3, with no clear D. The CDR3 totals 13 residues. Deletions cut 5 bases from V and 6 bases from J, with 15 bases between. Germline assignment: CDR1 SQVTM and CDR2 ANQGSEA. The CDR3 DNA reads TGCAGCGTTAGCCCCAGCATGTTCGATACGCAGTATTTT. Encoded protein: CSVSPSMFDTQYF.

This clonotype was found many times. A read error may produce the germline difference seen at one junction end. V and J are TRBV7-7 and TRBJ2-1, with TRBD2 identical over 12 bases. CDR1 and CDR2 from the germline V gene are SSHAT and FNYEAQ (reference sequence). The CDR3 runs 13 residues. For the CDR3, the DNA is TGTGCTAGCAGCTCAGGGACTAGCGGGGAGCAGTTCTTC. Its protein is CASSSGTSGEQFF.

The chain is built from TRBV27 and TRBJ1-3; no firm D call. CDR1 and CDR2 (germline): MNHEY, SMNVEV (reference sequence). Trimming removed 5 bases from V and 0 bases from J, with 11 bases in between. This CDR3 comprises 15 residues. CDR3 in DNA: TGTGCCAGCAGTCCTGGACGCTTCTCTGGAAACACCATATATTTT. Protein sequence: CASSPGRFSGNTIYF.

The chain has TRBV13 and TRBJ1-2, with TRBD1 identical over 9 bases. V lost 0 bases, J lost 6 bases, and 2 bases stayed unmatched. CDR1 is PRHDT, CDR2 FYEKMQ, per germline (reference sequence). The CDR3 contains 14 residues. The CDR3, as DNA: TGTGCCAGCAGCTTAGGCTGGACAGGGGATGGCTACACCTTC. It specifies CASSLGWTGDGYTF.

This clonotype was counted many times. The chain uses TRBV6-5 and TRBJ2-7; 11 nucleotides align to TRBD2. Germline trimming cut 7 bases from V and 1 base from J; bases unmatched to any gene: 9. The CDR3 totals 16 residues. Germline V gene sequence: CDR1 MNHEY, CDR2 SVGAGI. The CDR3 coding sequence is TGTGCCAGCAACCAAAGGTCTAGCGGGAGGTCCTACGAGCAGTACTTC. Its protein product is CASNQRSSGRSYEQYF.

The CDR3 region is CASSEARQNTDTQYF. The CDR3 nucleotides read TGTGCCAGCAGTGAAGCGCGACAGAACACAGATACGCAGTATTTT. J is TRBJ2-3 and V is TRBV2, with D perhaps TRBD1 (5 bases). The CDR3 totals 15 residues. CDR1 and CDR2 (germline): SNHLY, FYNNEI. Trimming removed 0 bases from V and 2 bases from J, with 9 bases in between. Based on the CDR3 plus reference TRBV2 and TRBJ2-3, the full variable domain is EPEVTQTPSHQVTQMGQEVILRCVPISNHLYFYWYRQILGQKVEFLVSFYNNEISEKSEIFDDQFSVERPDGSNFTLKIRSTKLEDSAMYFCASSEARQNTDTQYFGPGTRLTVL.

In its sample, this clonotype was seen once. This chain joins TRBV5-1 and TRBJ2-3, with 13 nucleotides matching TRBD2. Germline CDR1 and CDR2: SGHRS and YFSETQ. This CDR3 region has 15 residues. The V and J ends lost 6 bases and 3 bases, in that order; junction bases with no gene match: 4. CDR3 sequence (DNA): TGCGCCAGCAAAGGGACTAGCGGGACAACAGATACGCAGTATTTT. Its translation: CASKGTSGTTDTQYF.

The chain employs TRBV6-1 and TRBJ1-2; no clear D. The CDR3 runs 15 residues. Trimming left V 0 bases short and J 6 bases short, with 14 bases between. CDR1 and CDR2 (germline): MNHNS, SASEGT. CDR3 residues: CASSEAGPGRNGYTF. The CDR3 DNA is TGTGCCAGCAGTGAAGCCGGCCCAGGAAGAAATGGCTACACCTTC.

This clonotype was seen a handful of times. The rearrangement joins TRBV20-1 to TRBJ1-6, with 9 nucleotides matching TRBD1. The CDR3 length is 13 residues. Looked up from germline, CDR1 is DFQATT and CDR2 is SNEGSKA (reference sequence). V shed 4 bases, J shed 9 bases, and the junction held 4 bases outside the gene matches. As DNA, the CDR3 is TGCAGTGCTAAACAGGGGGCCGGTTCACCCCTCCACTTT. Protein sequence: CSAKQGAGSPLHF.